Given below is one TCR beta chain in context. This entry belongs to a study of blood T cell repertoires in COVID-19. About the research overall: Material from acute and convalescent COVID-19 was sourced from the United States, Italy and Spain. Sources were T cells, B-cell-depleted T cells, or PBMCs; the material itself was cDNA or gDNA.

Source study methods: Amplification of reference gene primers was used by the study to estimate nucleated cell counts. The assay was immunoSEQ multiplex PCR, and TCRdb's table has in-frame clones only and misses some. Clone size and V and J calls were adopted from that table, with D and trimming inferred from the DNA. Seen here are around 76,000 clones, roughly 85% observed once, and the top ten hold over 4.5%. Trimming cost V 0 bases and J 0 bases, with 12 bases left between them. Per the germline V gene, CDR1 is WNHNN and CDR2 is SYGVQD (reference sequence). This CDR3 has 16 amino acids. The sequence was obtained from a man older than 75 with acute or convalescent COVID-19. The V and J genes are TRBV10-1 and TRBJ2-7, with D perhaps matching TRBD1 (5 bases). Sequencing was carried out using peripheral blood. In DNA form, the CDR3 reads TGCGCCAGCAGTGAGTCGAGAAGGGGTGGCTCCTACGAGCAGTACTTC. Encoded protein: CASSESRRGGSYEQYF.